This T cell receptor beta chain was observed in a study of T cells in Graves' hyperthyroidism and ophthalmopathy. Study-wide background: Peripheral blood specimens were obtained at initial diagnosis, prior to any treatment. Study-wide points: Stable hyperthyroidism was separated from ophthalmopathy by a model based on 13 V-J features.

Trimming took off 5 bases at V and 7 bases at J, with 15 bases between the two ends. From germline, CDR1 is SGHRS and CDR2 YFSETQ. This CDR3 spans 14 amino acids. This clonotype has just a few counts. Its antigen is unidentified. Exclusions: uncontrolled infection, other autoimmune disease, pregnancy, lactation. On the basis of clinical symptoms, serum thyroxine and TRAb, thyroid ultrasound and orbital computed tomography, diagnoses were made. TCR beta CDR3 sequences were amplified from RNA transcripts. First-round RT-PCR targeting the TCR CDR3 was performed with the HTBI primer set. A single record per CDR3 protein comes from TCRdb applying MiXCR to the multiplex PCR reads. The sample has some 490,000 distinct CDR3 sequences, about 22% seen once.

This TCR came from a woman aged 70 to 79 with Graves' ophthalmopathy. The sequencing input was blood. The chain uses TRBV5-1 and TRBJ2-2; D uncertain. For the CDR3, the DNA is TGCGCCAGCAGTACTTCTGTTTCAGGCGGGGAGCTGTTTTTT. Its translation: CASSTSVSGGELFF.